This T cell receptor (beta chain) stems from a study of metastatic and nonmetastatic thyroid tumors (dated by TCRdb to 2019 to 2021). With regard to the full study: Repertoires were compared across peripheral blood and tumor or nodule tissue samples from malignant and benign thyroid patients.

General conclusions and limits of the study: TCR beta diversity was reported as significantly higher in malignant tumors than in benign nodules, in both blood and tumor samples.

Libraries were constructed by PCR. Data came from an Illumina HiSeq 4000. High-throughput sequencing was used to profile the TCR beta-chain CDR3 region of each patient. In the authors' own workflow: A classifier to discriminate distant-metastatic papillary thyroid cancer patients was built from CDR3 differences across clinicopathological groups. The Shannon index was used to measure repertoire diversity, and the Morisita-Horn index was used to measure how similar tumor and blood repertoires were. TCRdb redid the processing of the public reads, applying fastp at Q25 and MiXCR, and retained in-frame beta chains. The V and J calls here are based on TCRdb, not the publication. For this sample there are roughly 10,000 clones; around 40% appear just once. The ten largest clonotypes hold 16% of the sample. No patient had received any treatment before thyroid surgery. Using T-cell receptor beta sequencing, the researchers looked back retrospectively at clinical samples from patients, gathered between the early 2010s and the late 2010s.

V was cut back by 0 bases and J by 4 bases, leaving a gap of 15 bases between them. CDR1 MGHDK and CDR2 SYGVNS are derived from the germline V gene. Inclusive of the bounding cysteine and phenylalanine, the CDR3 is 16 residues long. CDR3 DNA is the only sequence kept; it has 48 bases, read in frame from the first base. This clone was found a few times. Its recognized antigen is unknown. No base quality values were provided; no much bigger clone lies one nucleotide off. The TCR sequence derives from a female donor with papillary thyroid cancer or a benign thyroid nodule (not recorded which). Some clones in this sample may be carry-over from other donors' samples. The chain employs TRBV25-1 and TRBJ1-1; a tentative D match to TRBD1 spans 6 bases. Sequencing was done on a sample of tumor tissue. The CDR3 loop reads CASSEYGGQQGTEAFF. The DNA sequence follows: TGTGCCAGCAGTGAATATGGTGGACAGCAAGGCACTGAAGCTTTCTTT. This CDR3, with the reference TRBV25-1 and TRBJ1-1 proteins standing in past its ends, gives the full variable domain EADIYQTPRYLVIGTGKKITLECSQTMGHDKMYWYQQDPGMELHLIHYSYGVNSTEKGDLSSESTVSRIRTEHFPLTLESARPSHTSQYLCASSEYGGQQGTEAFFGQGTRLTVV.